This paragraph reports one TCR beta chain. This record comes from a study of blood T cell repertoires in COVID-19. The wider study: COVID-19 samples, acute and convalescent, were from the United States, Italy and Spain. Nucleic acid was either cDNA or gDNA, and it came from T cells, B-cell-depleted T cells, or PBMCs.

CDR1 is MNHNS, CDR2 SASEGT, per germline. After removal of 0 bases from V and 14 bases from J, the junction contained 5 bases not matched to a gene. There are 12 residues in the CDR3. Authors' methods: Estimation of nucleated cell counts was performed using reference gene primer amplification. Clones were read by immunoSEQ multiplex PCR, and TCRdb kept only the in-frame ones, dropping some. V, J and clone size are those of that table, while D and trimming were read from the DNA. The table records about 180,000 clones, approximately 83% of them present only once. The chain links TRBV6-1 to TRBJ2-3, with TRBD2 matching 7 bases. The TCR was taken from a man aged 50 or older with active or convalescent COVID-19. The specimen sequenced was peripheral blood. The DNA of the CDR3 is TGTGCCAGCAGTGAAGCGCCGCGGGAGTCGTATTTT. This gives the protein CASSEAPRESYF.